This TCR beta chain was sequenced in a study of blood T cell repertoires in COVID-19. CDR1 is SNHLY and CDR2 is FYNNEI in the germline V gene. Trimming took 8 bases from V and 6 from J; bases not matched to a gene: 1. The CDR3 has 12 residues. This clone was observed a single time. Some clones are missing from TCRdb's copy, which holds only in-frame ones; the method was immunoSEQ multiplex PCR. Of around 140,000 clones listed, about nine tenths were seen once; the top ten hold about 9.3%. The receptor's source is a man aged 50 to 60 with acute or convalescent COVID-19. The sample comprised peripheral blood. The V gene is TRBV2, the J gene TRBJ1-4; 9 bases fit TRBD1. CDR3 sequence: CASGDRDEKLFF. The DNA of the CDR3 is TGTGCCAGCGGGGACAGGGATGAAAAACTGTTTTTT.